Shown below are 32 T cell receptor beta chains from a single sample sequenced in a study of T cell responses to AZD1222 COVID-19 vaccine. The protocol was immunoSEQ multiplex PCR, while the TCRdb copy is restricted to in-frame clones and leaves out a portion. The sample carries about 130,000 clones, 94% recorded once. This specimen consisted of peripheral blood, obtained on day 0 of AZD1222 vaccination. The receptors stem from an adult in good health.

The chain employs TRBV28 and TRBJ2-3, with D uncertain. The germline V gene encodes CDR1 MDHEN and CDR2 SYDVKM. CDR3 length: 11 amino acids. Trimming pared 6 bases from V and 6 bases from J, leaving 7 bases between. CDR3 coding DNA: TGTGCCAGCAGCATAAGGGATACGCAGTATTTT. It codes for CASSIRDTQYF.

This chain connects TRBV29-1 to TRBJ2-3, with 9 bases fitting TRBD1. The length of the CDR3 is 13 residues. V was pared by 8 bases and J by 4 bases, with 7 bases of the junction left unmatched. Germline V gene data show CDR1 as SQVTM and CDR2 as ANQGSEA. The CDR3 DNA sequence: TGCAGCACTGACAGGGGGTCAGCAGATACGCAGTATTTT. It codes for CSTDRGSADTQYF.

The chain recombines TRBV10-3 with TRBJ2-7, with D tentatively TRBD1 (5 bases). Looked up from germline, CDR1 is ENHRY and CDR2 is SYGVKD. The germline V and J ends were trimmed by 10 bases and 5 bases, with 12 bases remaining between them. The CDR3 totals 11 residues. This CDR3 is CATQGAHEQYF. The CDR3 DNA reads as TGTGCCACCCAAGGGGCCCACGAGCAGTACTTC.

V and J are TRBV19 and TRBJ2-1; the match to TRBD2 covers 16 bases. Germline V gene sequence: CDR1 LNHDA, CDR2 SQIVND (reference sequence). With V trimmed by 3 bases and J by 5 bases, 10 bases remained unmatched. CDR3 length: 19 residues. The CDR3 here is CASSILGLAGGPEDNEQFF. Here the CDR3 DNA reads TGTGCCAGTAGTATTTTGGGACTAGCGGGAGGGCCGGAGGACAATGAGCAGTTCTTC.

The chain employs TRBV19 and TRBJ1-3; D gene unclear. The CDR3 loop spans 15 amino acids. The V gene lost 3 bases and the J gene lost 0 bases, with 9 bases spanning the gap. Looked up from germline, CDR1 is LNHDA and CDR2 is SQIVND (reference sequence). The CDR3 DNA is TGTGCCAGTAGTATCCCTCACAACTCTGGAAACACCATATATTTT. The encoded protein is CASSIPHNSGNTIYF.

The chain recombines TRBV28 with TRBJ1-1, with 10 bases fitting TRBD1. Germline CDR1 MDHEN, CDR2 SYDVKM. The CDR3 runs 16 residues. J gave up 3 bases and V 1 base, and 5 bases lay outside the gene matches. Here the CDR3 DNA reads TGTGCCAGCAGTTTATCGGGACAGGGGCGATACACTGAAGCTTTCTTT. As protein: CASSLSGQGRYTEAFF.

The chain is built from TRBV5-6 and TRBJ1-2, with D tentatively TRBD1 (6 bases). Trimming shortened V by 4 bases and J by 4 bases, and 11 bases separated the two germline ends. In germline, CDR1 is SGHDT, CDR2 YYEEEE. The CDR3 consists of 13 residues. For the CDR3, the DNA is TGTGCCAGCAGCCCAGGACAGATCTATGGCTACACCTTC. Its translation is CASSPGQIYGYTF.

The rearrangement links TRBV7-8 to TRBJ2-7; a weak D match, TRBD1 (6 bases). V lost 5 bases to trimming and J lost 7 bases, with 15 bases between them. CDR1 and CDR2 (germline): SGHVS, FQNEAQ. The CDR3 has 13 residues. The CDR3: CASSLDRSSEQYF. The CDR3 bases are TGTGCCAGCAGCCTTGACAGGTCTAGTGAGCAGTACTTC. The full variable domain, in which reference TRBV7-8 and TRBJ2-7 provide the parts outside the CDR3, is GAGVSQSPRYKVAKRGQDVALRCDPISGHVSLFWYQQALGQGPEFLTYFQNEAQLDKSGLPSDRFFAERPEGSVSTLKIQRTQQEDSAVYLCASSLDRSSEQYFGPGTRLTVT.

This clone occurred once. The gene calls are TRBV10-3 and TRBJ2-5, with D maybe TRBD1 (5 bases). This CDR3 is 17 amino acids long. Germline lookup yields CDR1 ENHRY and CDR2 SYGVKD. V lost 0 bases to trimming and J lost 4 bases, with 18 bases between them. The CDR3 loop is CAISESSQKQGIETQYF. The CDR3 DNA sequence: TGTGCCATCAGTGAGTCGTCACAGAAGCAGGGCATAGAGACCCAGTACTTC.

CDR3 sequence (DNA): TGTGCCAGCAGCCCCGCAGAGGGCCCCTCAGGCACACCCCTCCACTTT. This encodes CASSPAEGPSGTPLHF. The chain uses TRBV3-1 (or the pseudogene TRBV3-2) and TRBJ1-6; D is unclear. Trimming left V 4 bases short and J 11 bases short, with 21 bases between. Germline CDR1 LGHDT, CDR2 YNNKEL (reference sequence). The CDR3 is 16 amino acids.

DNA for the CDR3: TGTGCCAGCAGCTTCTACGGCAGGGTCGGCTACACCTTC. Translating gives CASSFYGRVGYTF. This chain uses TRBV7-3 with TRBJ1-2; tentative D call: TRBD1 (5 bases). Trimming cost V 3 bases and J 8 bases, with 13 bases left between them. This CDR3 contains 13 residues. CDR1 is SGHTA and CDR2 is FQGTGA in the germline V gene.

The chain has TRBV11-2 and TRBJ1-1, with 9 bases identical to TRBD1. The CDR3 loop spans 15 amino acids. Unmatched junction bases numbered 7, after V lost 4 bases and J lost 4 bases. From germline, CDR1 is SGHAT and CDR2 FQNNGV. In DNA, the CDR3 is TGTGCCAGCAGCTCGCGACCGGACAGGGGCACTGAAGCTTTCTTT. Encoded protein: CASSSRPDRGTEAFF.

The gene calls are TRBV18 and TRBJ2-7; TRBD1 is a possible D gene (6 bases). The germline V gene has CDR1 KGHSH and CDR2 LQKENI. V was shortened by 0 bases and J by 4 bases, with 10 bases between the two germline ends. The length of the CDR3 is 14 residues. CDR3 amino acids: CASSPPGHRYEQYF. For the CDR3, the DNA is TGTGCCAGCTCACCACCGGGACACCGTTACGAGCAGTACTTC.

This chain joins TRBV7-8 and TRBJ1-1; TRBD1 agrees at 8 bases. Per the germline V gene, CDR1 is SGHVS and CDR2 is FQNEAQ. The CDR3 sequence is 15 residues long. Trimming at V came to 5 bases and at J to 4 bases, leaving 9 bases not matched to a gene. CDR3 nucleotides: TGTGCCAGCAGCCCCTGGACAGGGTCTTCCACTGAAGCTTTCTTT. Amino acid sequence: CASSPWTGSSTEAFF.

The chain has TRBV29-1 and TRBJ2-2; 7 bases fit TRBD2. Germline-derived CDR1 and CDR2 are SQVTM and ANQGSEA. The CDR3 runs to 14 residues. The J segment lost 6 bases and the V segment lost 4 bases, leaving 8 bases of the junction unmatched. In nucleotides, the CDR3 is TGCAGCGTTGTTGGACTAGGGTTCCCCGGGGAGCTGTTTTTT. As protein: CSVVGLGFPGELFF.

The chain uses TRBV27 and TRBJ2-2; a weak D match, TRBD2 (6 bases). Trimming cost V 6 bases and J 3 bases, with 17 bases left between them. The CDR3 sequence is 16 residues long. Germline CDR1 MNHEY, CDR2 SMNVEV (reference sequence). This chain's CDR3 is CASRVRASAHTGELFF. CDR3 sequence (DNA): TGTGCCAGCAGAGTTCGTGCTAGCGCCCACACCGGGGAGCTGTTTTTT.

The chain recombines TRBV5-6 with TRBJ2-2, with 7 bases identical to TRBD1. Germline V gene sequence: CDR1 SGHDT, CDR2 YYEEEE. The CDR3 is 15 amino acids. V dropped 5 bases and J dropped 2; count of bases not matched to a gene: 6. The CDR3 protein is CASRQTGTNTGELFF. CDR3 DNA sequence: TGTGCCAGCAGACAGACAGGGACCAACACCGGGGAGCTGTTTTTT.

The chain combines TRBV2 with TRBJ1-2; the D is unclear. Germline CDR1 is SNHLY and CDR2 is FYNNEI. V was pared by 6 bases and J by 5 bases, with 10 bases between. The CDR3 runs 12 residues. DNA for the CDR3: TGTGCCAGCAGCGACGGGAAGTATGGCTACACCTTC. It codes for CASSDGKYGYTF.

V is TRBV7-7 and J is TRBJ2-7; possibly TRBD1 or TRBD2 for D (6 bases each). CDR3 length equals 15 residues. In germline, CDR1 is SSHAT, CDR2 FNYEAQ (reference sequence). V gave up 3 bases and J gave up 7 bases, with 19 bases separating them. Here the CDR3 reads CASSFRPGAEEEQYF. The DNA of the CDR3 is TGTGCCAGCAGCTTTCGTCCGGGGGCGGAAGAGGAGCAGTACTTC.

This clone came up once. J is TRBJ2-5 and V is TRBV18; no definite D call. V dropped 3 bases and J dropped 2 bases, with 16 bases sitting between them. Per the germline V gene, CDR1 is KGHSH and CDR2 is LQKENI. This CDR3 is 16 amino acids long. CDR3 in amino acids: CASSPSRQIRQETQYF. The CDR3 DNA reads TGTGCCAGCTCACCGTCCCGCCAGATCCGGCAAGAGACCCAGTACTTC. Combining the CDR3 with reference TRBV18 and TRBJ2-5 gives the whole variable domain NAGVMQNPRHLVRRRGQEARLRCSPMKGHSHVYWYRQLPEEGLKFMVYLQKENIIDESGMPKERFSAEFPKEGPSILRIQQVVRGDSAAYFCASSPSRQIRQETQYFGPGTRLLVL.

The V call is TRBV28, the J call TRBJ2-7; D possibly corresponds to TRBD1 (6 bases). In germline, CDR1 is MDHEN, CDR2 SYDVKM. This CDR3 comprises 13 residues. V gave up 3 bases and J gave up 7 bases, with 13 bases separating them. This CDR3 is CASSFYKRGEQYF. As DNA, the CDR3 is TGTGCCAGCAGTTTCTACAAGAGGGGGGAGCAGTACTTC.

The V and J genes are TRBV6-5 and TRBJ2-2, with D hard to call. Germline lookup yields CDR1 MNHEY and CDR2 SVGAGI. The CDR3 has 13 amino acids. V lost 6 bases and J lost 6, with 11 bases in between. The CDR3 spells CASRSKVSGELFF. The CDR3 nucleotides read TGTGCCAGCAGATCTAAAGTCTCCGGGGAGCTGTTTTTT.

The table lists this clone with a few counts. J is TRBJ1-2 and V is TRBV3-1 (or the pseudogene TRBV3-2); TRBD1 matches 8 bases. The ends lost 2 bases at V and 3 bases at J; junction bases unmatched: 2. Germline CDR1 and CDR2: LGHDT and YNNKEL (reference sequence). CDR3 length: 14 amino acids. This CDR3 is CASSQTDRDYGYTF. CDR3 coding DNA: TGTGCCAGCAGCCAAACGGACAGGGACTATGGCTACACCTTC.

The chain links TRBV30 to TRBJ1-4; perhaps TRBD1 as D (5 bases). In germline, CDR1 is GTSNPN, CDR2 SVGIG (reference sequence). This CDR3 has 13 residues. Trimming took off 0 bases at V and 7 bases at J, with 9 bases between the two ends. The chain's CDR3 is CAWSVGVSEKLFF. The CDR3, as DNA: TGTGCCTGGAGTGTAGGGGTGTCTGAAAAACTGTTTTTT.

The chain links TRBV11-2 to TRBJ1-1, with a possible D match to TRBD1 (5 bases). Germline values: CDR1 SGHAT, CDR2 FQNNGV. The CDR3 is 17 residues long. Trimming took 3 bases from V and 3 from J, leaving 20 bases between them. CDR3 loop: CASSLGRGGVKDTEAFF. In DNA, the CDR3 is TGTGCCAGCAGCTTGGGTCGCGGGGGTGTCAAGGACACTGAAGCTTTCTTT.

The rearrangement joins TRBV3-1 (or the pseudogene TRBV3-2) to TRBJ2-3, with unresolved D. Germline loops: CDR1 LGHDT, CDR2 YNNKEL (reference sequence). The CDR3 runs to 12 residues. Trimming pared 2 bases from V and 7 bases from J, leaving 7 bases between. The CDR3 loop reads CASSQLDHTQYF. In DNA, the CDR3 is TGTGCCAGCAGCCAACTAGACCATACGCAGTATTTT.

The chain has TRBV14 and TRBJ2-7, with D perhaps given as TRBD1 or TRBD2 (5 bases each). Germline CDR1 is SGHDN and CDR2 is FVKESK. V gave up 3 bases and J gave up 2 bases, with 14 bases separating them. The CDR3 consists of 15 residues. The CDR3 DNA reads TGTGCCAGCAGCCATTACGGGACGGATGCCTACGAGCAGTACTTC. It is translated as CASSHYGTDAYEQYF.

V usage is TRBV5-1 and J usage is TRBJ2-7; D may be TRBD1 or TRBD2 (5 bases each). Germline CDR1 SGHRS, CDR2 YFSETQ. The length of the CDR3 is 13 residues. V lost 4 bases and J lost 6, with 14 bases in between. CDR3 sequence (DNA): TGCGCCAGCAGCACCGGGACCTCTGCCGAGCAGTACTTC. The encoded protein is CASSTGTSAEQYF.

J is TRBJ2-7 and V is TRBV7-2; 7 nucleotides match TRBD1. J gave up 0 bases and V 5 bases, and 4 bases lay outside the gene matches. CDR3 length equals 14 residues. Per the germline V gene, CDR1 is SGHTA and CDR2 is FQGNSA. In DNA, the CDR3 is TGTGCCAGCAGCGTAGGGGGCGGCTCCTACGAGCAGTACTTC. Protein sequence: CASSVGGGSYEQYF.

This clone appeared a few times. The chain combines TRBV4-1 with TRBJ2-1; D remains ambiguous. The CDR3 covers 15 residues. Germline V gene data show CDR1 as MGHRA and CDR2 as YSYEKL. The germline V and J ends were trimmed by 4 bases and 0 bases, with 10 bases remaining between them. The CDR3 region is CASSPSRGSYNEQFF. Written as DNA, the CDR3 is TGCGCCAGCAGCCCCTCCCGCGGCTCCTACAATGAGCAGTTCTTC.

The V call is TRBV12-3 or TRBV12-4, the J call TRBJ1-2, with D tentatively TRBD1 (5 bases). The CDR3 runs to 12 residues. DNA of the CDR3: TGTGTCGGGGGGACGGCTAACTATGGCTACACCTTC. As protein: CVGGTANYGYTF.

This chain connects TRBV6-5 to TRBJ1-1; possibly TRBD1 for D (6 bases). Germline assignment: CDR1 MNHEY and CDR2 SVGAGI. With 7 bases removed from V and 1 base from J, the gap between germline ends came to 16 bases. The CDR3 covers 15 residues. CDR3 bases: TGTGCCAGCAACCTCAGGGGTAGGAGGAACACTGAAGCTTTCTTT. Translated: CASNLRGRRNTEAFF.